The clone carrying this T cell receptor (beta chain) occurred many times. Its antigen remains unknown. The source of the sample is a study of T-cell reconstitution after alpha-beta-depleted transplantation in children. V gave up 5 bases and J gave up 0 bases; unmatched junction bases: 3. The length of the CDR3 is 14 residues. Notes on the study in general: Surviving recipient T cells and thymic progenitors underlay high day-60 TCRbeta diversity in some patients.

For TCRbeta, the library was prepared with unique molecular identifiers. TCRdb used MiXCR to reprocess the PCR reads, holding one entry per CDR3 protein. The top ten hold about 41% of the sample, which has hundreds of thousands of distinct CDR3 sequences, 15% to 20% seen once. This rearrangement joins TRBV12-3 or TRBV12-4 to TRBJ1-1; TRBD1 matches at 7 bases. The source material was PBMCs, mostly from graft donor cells, sampled 360 days after TCRalphabeta/CD19-depleted stem cell transplant. This sequence originates from a male patient aged 2-9 years who had a stem cell transplant for acute lymphoblastic leukemia, so the T cells may come from the graft donor. The CDR3 DNA reads TGTGCCAGCAGTCCGGACAGGCTGAACACTGAAGCTTTCTTT. Amino acids: CASSPDRLNTEAFF.